A selection of T cell receptor beta chains follows, all from one sample in a study of vaccination effects on CD4 cells after COVID-19. Their cognate antigens are unknown. Sequencing was performed with immunoSEQ multiplex PCR; in TCRdb, only in-frame clones are kept and a portion is missing. This sample has tens of thousands of clones, with 79% found just once. The material sequenced was CD4+ T cells from PBMCs cultured with HCoV-OC43 spike peptides, taken before COVID-19 vaccination. The receptors were sampled from a human donor who received a COVID-19 vaccine. The CDR3 runs from the conserved cysteine through the conserved F or W. The D gene is left open where the match is weak.

CDR3 length: 20
D gene: TRBD1
J gene: TRBJ1-6
V gene: TRBV6-6
CDR3 protein: CASSPDWGPRQGAFFSPLHF
CDR3 DNA: TGTGCCAGCAGTCCAGATTGGGGACCTAGACAGGGGGCTTTTTTTTCACCCCTCCACTTT

CDR3 length: 13
D gene: NA
J gene: TRBJ1-1
V gene: TRBV5-8
CDR3 protein: CASSPWLNTEAFF
CDR3 DNA: TGTGCCAGCAGCCCCTGGCTTAACACTGAAGCTTTCTTT

CDR3 length: 15
D gene: TRBD1
J gene: TRBJ1-2
V gene: TRBV19
CDR3 protein: CASSILDRDNYGYTF
CDR3 DNA: TGTGCCAGTAGTATTTTGGACAGGGATAACTATGGCTACACCTTC

CDR3 length: 16
D gene: NA
J gene: TRBJ2-2
V gene: TRBV24-1
CDR3 protein: CATSDQTLTPGGELFF
CDR3 DNA: TGTGCCACCAGTGACCAGACTCTTACGCCCGGCGGGGAGCTGTTTTTT

CDR3 length: 14
D gene: TRBD1
J gene: TRBJ1-1
V gene: TRBV20-1
CDR3 protein: CSASRRTGEAEAFF
CDR3 DNA: TGCAGTGCTAGTAGGAGGACAGGGGAGGCTGAAGCTTTCTTT

CDR3 length: 18
D gene: NA
J gene: TRBJ1-3
V gene: TRBV7-2
CDR3 protein: CASSFTGTPVLSGNTIYF
CDR3 DNA: TGTGCCAGCAGCTTTACCGGGACCCCAGTCTTGTCTGGAAACACCATATATTTT

CDR3 length: 12
D gene: NA
J gene: TRBJ2-5
V gene: TRBV3-1/TRBV3-2
CDR3 protein: CASSQGEGIQYF
CDR3 DNA: TGTGCCAGCAGCCAAGGAGAGGGTATCCAGTACTTC

CDR3 length: 12
D gene: NA
J gene: TRBJ1-1
V gene: TRBV28
CDR3 protein: CASSRPGDEAFF
CDR3 DNA: TGTGCCAGCAGCCGCCCGGGGGATGAAGCTTTCTTT

CDR3 length: 19
D gene: NA
J gene: TRBJ2-3
V gene: TRBV10-1
CDR3 protein: CASSESGSWTKLSTDTQYF
CDR3 DNA: TGCGCCAGCAGTGAGTCTGGTAGTTGGACTAAGCTCAGCACAGATACGCAGTATTTT

CDR3 length: 13
D gene: NA
J gene: TRBJ2-5
V gene: TRBV20-1
CDR3 protein: CSASGSVQETQYF
CDR3 DNA: TGCAGTGCTAGTGGCTCAGTACAAGAGACCCAGTACTTC

CDR3 length: 15
D gene: TRBD2
J gene: TRBJ2-2
V gene: TRBV2
CDR3 protein: CASSEGLAGPGELFF
CDR3 DNA: TGTGCCAGCAGTGAAGGGCTAGCGGGTCCCGGGGAGCTGTTTTTT

CDR3 length: 13
D gene: NA
J gene: TRBJ1-3
V gene: TRBV6-5
CDR3 protein: CASSSALGNTIYF
CDR3 DNA: TGTGCCAGCAGTTCAGCTCTCGGAAACACCATATATTTT

CDR3 length: 15
D gene: NA
J gene: TRBJ2-5
V gene: TRBV2
CDR3 protein: CASRTGTFAQETQYF
CDR3 DNA: TGTGCCAGCAGGACCGGGACATTTGCACAAGAGACCCAGTACTTC